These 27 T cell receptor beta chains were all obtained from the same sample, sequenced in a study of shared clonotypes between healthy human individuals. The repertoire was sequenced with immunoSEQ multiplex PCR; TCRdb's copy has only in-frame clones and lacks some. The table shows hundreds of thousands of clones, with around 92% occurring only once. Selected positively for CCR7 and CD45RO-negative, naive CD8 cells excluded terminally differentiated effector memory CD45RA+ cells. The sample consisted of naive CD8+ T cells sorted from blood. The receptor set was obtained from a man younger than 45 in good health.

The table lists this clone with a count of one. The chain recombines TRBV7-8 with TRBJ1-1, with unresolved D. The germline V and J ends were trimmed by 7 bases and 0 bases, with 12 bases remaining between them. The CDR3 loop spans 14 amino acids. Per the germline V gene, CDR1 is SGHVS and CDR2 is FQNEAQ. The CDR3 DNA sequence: TGTGCCAGCAACTTTCCCGGACTGAACACTGAAGCTTTCTTT. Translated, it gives CASNFPGLNTEAFF.

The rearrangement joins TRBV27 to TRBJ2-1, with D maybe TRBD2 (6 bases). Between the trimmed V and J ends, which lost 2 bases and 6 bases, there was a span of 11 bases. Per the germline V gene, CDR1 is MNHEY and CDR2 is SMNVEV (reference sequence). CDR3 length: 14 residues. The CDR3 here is CASSLAGILNEQFF. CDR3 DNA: TGTGCCAGCAGTTTAGCGGGAATCCTCAATGAGCAGTTCTTC.

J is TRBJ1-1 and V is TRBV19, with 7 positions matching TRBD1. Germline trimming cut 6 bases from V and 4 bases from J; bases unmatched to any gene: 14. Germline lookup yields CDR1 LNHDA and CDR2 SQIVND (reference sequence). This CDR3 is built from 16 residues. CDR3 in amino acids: CASSVGSQGLGTEAFF. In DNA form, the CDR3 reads TGTGCCAGTAGCGTAGGGTCACAGGGGCTGGGCACTGAAGCTTTCTTT.

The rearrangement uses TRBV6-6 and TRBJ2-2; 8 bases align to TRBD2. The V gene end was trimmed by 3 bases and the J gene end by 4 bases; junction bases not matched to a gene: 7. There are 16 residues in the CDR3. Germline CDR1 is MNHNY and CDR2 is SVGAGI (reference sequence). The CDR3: CASSYIPGGPTGELFF. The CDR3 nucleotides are TGTGCCAGCAGTTATATTCCGGGAGGGCCCACCGGGGAGCTGTTTTTT.

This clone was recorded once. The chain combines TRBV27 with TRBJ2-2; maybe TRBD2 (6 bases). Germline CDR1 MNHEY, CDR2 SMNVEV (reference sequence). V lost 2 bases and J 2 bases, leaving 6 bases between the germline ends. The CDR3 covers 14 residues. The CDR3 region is CASSLGTNTGELFF. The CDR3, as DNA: TGTGCCAGCAGTTTAGGGACTAACACCGGGGAGCTGTTTTTT.

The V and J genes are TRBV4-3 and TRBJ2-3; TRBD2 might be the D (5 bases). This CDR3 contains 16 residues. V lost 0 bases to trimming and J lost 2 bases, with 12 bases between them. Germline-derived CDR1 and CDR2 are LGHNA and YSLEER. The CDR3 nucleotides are TGCGCCAGCAGCCAAGAGGCCCCGGAGGACACAGATACGCAGTATTTT. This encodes CASSQEAPEDTDTQYF.

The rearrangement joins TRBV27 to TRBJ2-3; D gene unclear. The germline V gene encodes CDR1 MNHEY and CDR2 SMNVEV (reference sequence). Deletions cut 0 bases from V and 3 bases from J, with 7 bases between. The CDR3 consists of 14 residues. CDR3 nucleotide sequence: TGTGCCAGCAGTTTATCGCCGGTAACAGATACGCAGTATTTT. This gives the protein CASSLSPVTDTQYF.

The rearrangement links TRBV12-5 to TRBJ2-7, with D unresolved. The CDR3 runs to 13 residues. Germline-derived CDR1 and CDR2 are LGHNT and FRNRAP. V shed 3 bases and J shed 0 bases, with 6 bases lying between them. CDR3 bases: TGTGCTAGTGGTTTCGGCGGCTCCTACGAGCAGTACTTC. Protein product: CASGFGGSYEQYF.

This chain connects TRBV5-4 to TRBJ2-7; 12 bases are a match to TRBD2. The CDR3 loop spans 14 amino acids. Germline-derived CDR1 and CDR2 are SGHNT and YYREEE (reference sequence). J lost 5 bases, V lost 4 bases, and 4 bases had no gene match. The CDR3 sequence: CASSLAGGPNEQYF. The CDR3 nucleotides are TGTGCCAGCAGCCTAGCGGGAGGGCCCAACGAGCAGTACTTC. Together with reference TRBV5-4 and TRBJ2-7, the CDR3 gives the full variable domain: ETGVTQSPTHLIKTRGQQVTLRCSSQSGHNTVSWYQQALGQGPQFIFQYYREEENGRGNFPPRFSGLQFPNYSSELNVNALELDDSALYLCASSLAGGPNEQYFGPGTRLTVT.

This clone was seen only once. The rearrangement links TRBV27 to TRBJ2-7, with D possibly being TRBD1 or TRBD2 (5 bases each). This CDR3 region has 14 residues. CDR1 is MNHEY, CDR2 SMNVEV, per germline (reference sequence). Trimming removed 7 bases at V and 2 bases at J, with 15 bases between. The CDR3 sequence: CASMIRDGTYEQYF. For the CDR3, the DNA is TGTGCCAGCATGATAAGGGACGGCACCTACGAGCAGTACTTC.

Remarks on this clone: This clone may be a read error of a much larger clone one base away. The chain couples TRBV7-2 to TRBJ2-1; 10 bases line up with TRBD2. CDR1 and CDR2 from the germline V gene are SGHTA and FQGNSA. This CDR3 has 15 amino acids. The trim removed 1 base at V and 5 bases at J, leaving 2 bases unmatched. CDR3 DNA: TGTGCCAGCAGCTTAGGTCTAGCGGGAGACAATGAGCAGTTCTTC. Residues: CASSLGLAGDNEQFF.

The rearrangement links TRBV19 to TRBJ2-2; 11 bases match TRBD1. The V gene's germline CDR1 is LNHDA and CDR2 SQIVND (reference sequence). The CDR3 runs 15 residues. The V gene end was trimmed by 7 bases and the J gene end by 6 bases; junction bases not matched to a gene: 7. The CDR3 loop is CASTVDRGLSGELFF. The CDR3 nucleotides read TGTGCCAGTACCGTGGACAGGGGGCTTTCCGGGGAGCTGTTTTTT.

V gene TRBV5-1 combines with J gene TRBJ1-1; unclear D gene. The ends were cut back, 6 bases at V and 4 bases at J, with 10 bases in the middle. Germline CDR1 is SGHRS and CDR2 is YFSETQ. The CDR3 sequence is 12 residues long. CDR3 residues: CASKMVGTEAFF. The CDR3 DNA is TGCGCCAGCAAAATGGTTGGCACTGAAGCTTTCTTT.

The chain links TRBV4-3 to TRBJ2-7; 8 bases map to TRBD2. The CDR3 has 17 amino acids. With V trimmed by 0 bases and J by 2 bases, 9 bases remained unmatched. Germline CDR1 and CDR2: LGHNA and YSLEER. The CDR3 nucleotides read TGCGCCAGCAGCCAAGATTTTGAGCGGGAGACCACCTACGAGCAGTACTTC. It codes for CASSQDFERETTYEQYF.

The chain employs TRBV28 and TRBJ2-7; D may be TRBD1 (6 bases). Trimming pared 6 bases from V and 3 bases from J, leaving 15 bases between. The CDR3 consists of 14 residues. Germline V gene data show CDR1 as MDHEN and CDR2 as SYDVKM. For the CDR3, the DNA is TGTGCCAGCAGCGACTTGGGACACCTCTACGAGCAGTACTTC. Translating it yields CASSDLGHLYEQYF.

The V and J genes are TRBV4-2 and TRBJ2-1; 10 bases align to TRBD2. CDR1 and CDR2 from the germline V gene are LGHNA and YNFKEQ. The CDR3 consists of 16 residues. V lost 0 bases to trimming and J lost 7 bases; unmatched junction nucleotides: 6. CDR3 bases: TGTGCCAGCAGCCAAGAAGGACTAGCGGAGACAAATGAGCAGTTCTTC. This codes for CASSQEGLAETNEQFF.

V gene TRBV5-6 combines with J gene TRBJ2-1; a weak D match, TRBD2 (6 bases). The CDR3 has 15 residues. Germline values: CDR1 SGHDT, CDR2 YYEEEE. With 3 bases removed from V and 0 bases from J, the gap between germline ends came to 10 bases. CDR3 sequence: CASSSGTLSYNEQFF. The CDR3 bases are TGTGCCAGCAGCTCCGGGACTCTCTCCTACAATGAGCAGTTCTTC.

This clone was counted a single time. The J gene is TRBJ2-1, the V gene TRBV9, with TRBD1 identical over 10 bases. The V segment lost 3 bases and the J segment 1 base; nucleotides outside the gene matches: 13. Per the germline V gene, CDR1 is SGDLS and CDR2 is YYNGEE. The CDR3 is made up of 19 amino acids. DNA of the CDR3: TGTGCCAGCAGCGGCCTACGGACAGGGGGGGTTTCGTCCTACAATGAGCAGTTCTTC. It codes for CASSGLRTGGVSSYNEQFF.

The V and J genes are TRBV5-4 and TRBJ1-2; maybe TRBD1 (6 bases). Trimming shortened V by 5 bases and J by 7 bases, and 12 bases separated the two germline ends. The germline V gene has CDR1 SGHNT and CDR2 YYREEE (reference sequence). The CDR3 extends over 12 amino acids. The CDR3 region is CASREGGSGYTF. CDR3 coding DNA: TGTGCCAGCAGGGAGGGGGGGAGTGGCTACACCTTC.

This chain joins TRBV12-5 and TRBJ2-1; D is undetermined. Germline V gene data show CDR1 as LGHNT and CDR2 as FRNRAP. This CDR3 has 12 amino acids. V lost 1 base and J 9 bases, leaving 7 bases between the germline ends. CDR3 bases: TGTGCTAGTGGTTTGGGGTGGGCTGAGCAGTTCTTC. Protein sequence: CASGLGWAEQFF. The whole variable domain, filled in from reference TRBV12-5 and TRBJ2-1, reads DARVTQTPRHKVTEMGQEVTMRCQPILGHNTVFWYRQTMMQGLELLAYFRNRAPLDDSGMPKDRFSAEMPDATLATLKIQPSEPRDSAVYFCASGLGWAEQFFGPGTRLTVL.

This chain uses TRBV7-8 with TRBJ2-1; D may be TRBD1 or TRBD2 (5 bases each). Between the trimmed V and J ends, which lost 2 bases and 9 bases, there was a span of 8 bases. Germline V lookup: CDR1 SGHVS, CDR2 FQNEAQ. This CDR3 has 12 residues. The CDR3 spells CASSLSGAEQFF. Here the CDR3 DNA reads TGTGCCAGCAGCTTATCCGGGGCTGAGCAGTTCTTC.

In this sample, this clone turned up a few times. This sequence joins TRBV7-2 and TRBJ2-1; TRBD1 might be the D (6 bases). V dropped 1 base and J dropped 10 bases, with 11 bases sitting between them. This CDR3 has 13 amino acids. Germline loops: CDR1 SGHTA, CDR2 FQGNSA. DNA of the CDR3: TGTGCCAGCAGCTTAGTTGTGGGACACGAGCAGTTCTTC. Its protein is CASSLVVGHEQFF.

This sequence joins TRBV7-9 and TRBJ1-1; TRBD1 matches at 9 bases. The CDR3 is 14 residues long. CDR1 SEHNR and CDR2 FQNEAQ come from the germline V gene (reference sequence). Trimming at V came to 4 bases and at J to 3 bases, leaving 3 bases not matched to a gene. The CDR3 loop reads CASSSGQGHTEAFF. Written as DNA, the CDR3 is TGTGCCAGCAGCTCGGGACAGGGCCACACTGAAGCTTTCTTT.

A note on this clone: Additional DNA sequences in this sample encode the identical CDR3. The CDR3 nucleotides read TGTGCCAGCAGCTTGGAGGGGGGTCCTTCCTACGAGCAGTACTTC. Protein product: CASSLEGGPSYEQYF. The rearrangement uses TRBV11-2 and TRBJ2-7; D may be TRBD1 or TRBD2 (6 bases each). The V end was cut by 3 bases, the J end by 1 base, with 13 bases between. Germline lookup yields CDR1 SGHAT and CDR2 FQNNGV. This CDR3 contains 15 residues.

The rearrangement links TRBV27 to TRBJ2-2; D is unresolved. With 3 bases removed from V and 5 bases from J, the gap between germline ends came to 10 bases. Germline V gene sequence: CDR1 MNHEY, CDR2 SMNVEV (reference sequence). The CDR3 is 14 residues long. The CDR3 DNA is TGTGCCAGCAGTTTTATTGGGGATACCGGGGAGCTGTTTTTT. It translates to CASSFIGDTGELFF.

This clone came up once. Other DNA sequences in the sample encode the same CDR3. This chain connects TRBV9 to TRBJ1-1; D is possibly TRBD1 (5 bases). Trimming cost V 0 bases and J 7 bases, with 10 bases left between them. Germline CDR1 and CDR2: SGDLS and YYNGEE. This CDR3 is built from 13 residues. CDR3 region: CASSVEGAGEAFF. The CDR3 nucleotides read TGTGCCAGCAGCGTAGAAGGGGCTGGTGAAGCTTTCTTT.

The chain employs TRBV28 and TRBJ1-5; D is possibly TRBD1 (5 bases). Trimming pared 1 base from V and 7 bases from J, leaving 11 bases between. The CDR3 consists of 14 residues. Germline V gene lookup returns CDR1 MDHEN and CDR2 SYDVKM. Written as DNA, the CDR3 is TGTGCCAGCAGTTTATTCCAGGGCCCCCAGCCCCAGCATTTT. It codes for CASSLFQGPQPQHF. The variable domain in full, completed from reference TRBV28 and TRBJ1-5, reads DVKVTQSSRYLVKRTGEKVFLECVQDMDHENMFWYRQDPGLGLRLIYFSYDVKMKEKGDIPEGYSVSREKKERFSLILESASTNQTSMYLCASSLFQGPQPQHFGDGTRLSIL.